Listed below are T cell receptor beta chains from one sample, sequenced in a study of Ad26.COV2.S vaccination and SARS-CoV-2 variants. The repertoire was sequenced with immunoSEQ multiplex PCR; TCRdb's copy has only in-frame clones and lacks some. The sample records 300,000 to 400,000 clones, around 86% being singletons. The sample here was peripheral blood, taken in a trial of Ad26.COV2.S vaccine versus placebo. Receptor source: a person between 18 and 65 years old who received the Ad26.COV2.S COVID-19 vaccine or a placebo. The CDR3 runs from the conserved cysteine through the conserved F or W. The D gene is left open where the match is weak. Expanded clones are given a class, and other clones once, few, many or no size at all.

cdr3_nt: TGCGCCAGCAGCTTAGAGAGAGGCATCTATGGCTACACCTTC; cdr3_aa: CASSLERGIYGYTF; v_call: TRBV5-1; d_call: NA; j_call: TRBJ1-2; clone_size: NA
cdr3_nt: TGTGCCTGGAGTGCTTGGAAATCCGGCGAGCAGTACTTC; cdr3_aa: CAWSAWKSGEQYF; v_call: TRBV30; d_call: NA; j_call: TRBJ2-7; clone_size: NA
cdr3_nt: TGTGCCTGGAGTTCCGCGGGGGGGTGGGAGCAGTACTTC; cdr3_aa: CAWSSAGGWEQYF; v_call: TRBV30; d_call: TRBD2; j_call: TRBJ2-7; clone_size: NA
cdr3_nt: TGTGCCAGCAGCTTAGCGCCGTCTAGCGGGGCCGGGGAGCTGTTTTTT; cdr3_aa: CASSLAPSSGAGELFF; v_call: TRBV7-9; d_call: TRBD2; j_call: TRBJ2-2; clone_size: once
cdr3_nt: TGTGCCAGCAGCCCCCCCCTCGGCGAGCCTAACTATGGCTACACCTTC; cdr3_aa: CASSPPLGEPNYGYTF; v_call: TRBV7-9; d_call: NA; j_call: TRBJ1-2; clone_size: NA
cdr3_nt: TGTGCCAGCAGCTATACCGGGACAGGGGGCGCGGGTACGCAGTATTTT; cdr3_aa: CASSYTGTGGAGTQYF; v_call: TRBV11-3; d_call: TRBD1; j_call: TRBJ2-3; clone_size: NA
cdr3_nt: TGTGCCAGCAGCCCGGACAGGGGGGTCAATCAGCCCCAGCATTTT; cdr3_aa: CASSPDRGVNQPQHF; v_call: TRBV7-9; d_call: TRBD1; j_call: TRBJ1-5; clone_size: few
cdr3_nt: TGTGCCAGCAGCTTGTTGGGGAGCGGGGAGAACCAAGAGACCCAGTACTTC; cdr3_aa: CASSLLGSGENQETQYF; v_call: TRBV5-4; d_call: TRBD2; j_call: TRBJ2-5; clone_size: NA
cdr3_nt: TGTGCCAGTAGTATAAGGCAATCGATAGAAGCTTTCTTT; cdr3_aa: CASSIRQSIEAFF; v_call: TRBV19; d_call: NA; j_call: TRBJ1-1; clone_size: NA
cdr3_nt: TGTGCCAGCTCACCACCGACCGAGACCCAGTACTTC; cdr3_aa: CASSPPTETQYF; v_call: TRBV18; d_call: NA; j_call: TRBJ2-5; clone_size: NA
cdr3_nt: TGTGCCAGCAGTTATAACAAGGAGAGCAATCAGCCCCAGCATTTT; cdr3_aa: CASSYNKESNQPQHF; v_call: TRBV6-6; d_call: NA; j_call: TRBJ1-5; clone_size: NA
cdr3_nt: TGTGCCAGCACCGCGACAGGGTATAATTCACCCCTCCACTTT; cdr3_aa: CASTATGYNSPLHF; v_call: TRBV6-5; d_call: TRBD1; j_call: TRBJ1-6; clone_size: NA
cdr3_nt: TGTGCCAGCAGCCCAGGGGGACGTGAAGCTTTCTTT; cdr3_aa: CASSPGGREAFF; v_call: TRBV7-8; d_call: TRBD1; j_call: TRBJ1-1; clone_size: NA
cdr3_nt: TGTGCCAGCAGCTTGTCAGGGTCGGCCAATGAGCAGTTCTTC; cdr3_aa: CASSLSGSANEQFF; v_call: TRBV7-3; d_call: NA; j_call: TRBJ2-1; clone_size: NA
cdr3_nt: TGTGCCAGCAGCTTGAACCCAGAGGGTACTGAAGCTTTCTTT; cdr3_aa: CASSLNPEGTEAFF; v_call: TRBV5-4; d_call: NA; j_call: TRBJ1-1; clone_size: NA
cdr3_nt: TGCAGTGCAGGAGCGGCCGGGGAGCTGTTTTTT; cdr3_aa: CSAGAAGELFF; v_call: TRBV20-1; d_call: NA; j_call: TRBJ2-2; clone_size: NA
cdr3_nt: TGTGCCAGCAGTCCAATCCCGAACACTGAAGCTTTCTTT; cdr3_aa: CASSPIPNTEAFF; v_call: TRBV6-5; d_call: NA; j_call: TRBJ1-1; clone_size: NA
cdr3_nt: TGTGCCAGCAGCATTGGGGGCACTGAAGCTTTCTTT; cdr3_aa: CASSIGGTEAFF; v_call: TRBV6-5; d_call: NA; j_call: TRBJ1-1; clone_size: NA
cdr3_nt: TGTGCCAGCAGCGACAGGGGTCGAGGGGACACTGAAGCTTTCTTT; cdr3_aa: CASSDRGRGDTEAFF; v_call: TRBV7-6; d_call: TRBD1; j_call: TRBJ1-1; clone_size: NA
cdr3_nt: TGTGCCAGCAGCCCCGGACTAGCGGGAGAGACCCAGTACTTC; cdr3_aa: CASSPGLAGETQYF; v_call: TRBV11-2; d_call: TRBD2; j_call: TRBJ2-5; clone_size: NA
cdr3_nt: TGTGCTAGCAGCAGGGGGACAGGGAGAAACACCGGGGAGCTGTTTTTT; cdr3_aa: CASSRGTGRNTGELFF; v_call: TRBV7-7; d_call: TRBD1; j_call: TRBJ2-2; clone_size: NA
cdr3_nt: TGTGCCAGCAGTTCCCGAGGGGAGCTGTTTTTT; cdr3_aa: CASSSRGELFF; v_call: TRBV12-3/TRBV12-4; d_call: NA; j_call: TRBJ2-2; clone_size: once
cdr3_nt: TGTGCCAGCATGCAGAGCTCCTATAATTCACCCCTCCACTTT; cdr3_aa: CASMQSSYNSPLHF; v_call: TRBV3-1/TRBV3-2; d_call: NA; j_call: TRBJ1-6; clone_size: NA
cdr3_nt: TGTGCCAGCAGTGAAGCAGGCAGGGAAGATCAGCCCCAGCATTTT; cdr3_aa: CASSEAGREDQPQHF; v_call: TRBV2; d_call: NA; j_call: TRBJ1-5; clone_size: NA
cdr3_nt: TGTGCCAGCAGCGCGGACGGACAGGACGATACGCAGTATTTT; cdr3_aa: CASSADGQDDTQYF; v_call: TRBV9; d_call: TRBD1; j_call: TRBJ2-3; clone_size: once
cdr3_nt: TGCAGCGTTGATCGGACAGGGTCAGACGAGCAGTACTTC; cdr3_aa: CSVDRTGSDEQYF; v_call: TRBV29-1; d_call: TRBD1; j_call: TRBJ2-7; clone_size: NA
cdr3_nt: TGTGCCAGTAAAGGGCAGGGGGACAATGAGCAGTTCTTC; cdr3_aa: CASKGQGDNEQFF; v_call: TRBV19; d_call: TRBD1; j_call: TRBJ2-1; clone_size: NA
cdr3_nt: TGTGCCAGCAGCCCTTGGACAGGGAACTATGGCTACACCTTC; cdr3_aa: CASSPWTGNYGYTF; v_call: TRBV9; d_call: TRBD1; j_call: TRBJ1-2; clone_size: NA
cdr3_nt: TGTGCCAGCAGTTTATTTCCAGGGCGGAATGAGCAGTTCTTC; cdr3_aa: CASSLFPGRNEQFF; v_call: TRBV27; d_call: NA; j_call: TRBJ2-1; clone_size: NA
cdr3_nt: TGTGCCAGCAGCTTAGCGGAGGGGAGGCTTAACACTGAAGCTTTCTTT; cdr3_aa: CASSLAEGRLNTEAFF; v_call: TRBV7-6; d_call: NA; j_call: TRBJ1-1; clone_size: NA
cdr3_nt: TGTGCCGCAGGTACAGATACGCAGTATTTT; cdr3_aa: CAAGTDTQYF; v_call: TRBV7-9; d_call: NA; j_call: TRBJ2-3; clone_size: NA
cdr3_nt: TGTGCCAGCAGCCATATACCCGGGACTCATCCGGTAGATACGCAGTATTTT; cdr3_aa: CASSHIPGTHPVDTQYF; v_call: TRBV3-1/TRBV3-2; d_call: NA; j_call: TRBJ2-3; clone_size: NA
cdr3_nt: TGCGCCAGCAGCTTGACCCTAGCGGGGGTGACCGGGGAGCTGTTTTTT; cdr3_aa: CASSLTLAGVTGELFF; v_call: TRBV5-1; d_call: TRBD2; j_call: TRBJ2-2; clone_size: NA
cdr3_nt: TGTGCCAGCAGCCACGCGGGACAGGGGGGGAATCAGCCCCAGCATTTT; cdr3_aa: CASSHAGQGGNQPQHF; v_call: TRBV3-1/TRBV3-2; d_call: TRBD1; j_call: TRBJ1-5; clone_size: NA
cdr3_nt: TGTGCCAGCAGCCCGACTAGCGGGGTGGCAGATACGCAGTATTTT; cdr3_aa: CASSPTSGVADTQYF; v_call: TRBV7-2; d_call: TRBD2; j_call: TRBJ2-3; clone_size: once
cdr3_nt: TGTGCCAGCAGCTCTACCCGGGTCAACTATGGCTACACCTTC; cdr3_aa: CASSSTRVNYGYTF; v_call: TRBV6-5; d_call: NA; j_call: TRBJ1-2; clone_size: NA
cdr3_nt: TGTGCCACCAGCCTGACAGGGAACTACGAGCAGTACTTC; cdr3_aa: CATSLTGNYEQYF; v_call: TRBV15; d_call: TRBD1; j_call: TRBJ2-7; clone_size: NA
cdr3_nt: TGTGCCAGCAGTGAAAACAGCGGAAAGACTGAAGCTTTCTTT; cdr3_aa: CASSENSGKTEAFF; v_call: TRBV6-1; d_call: NA; j_call: TRBJ1-1; clone_size: NA
cdr3_nt: TGCGCCAGCAGCTTTCTGGCGGGGGAAAGATACGAGCAGTACTTC; cdr3_aa: CASSFLAGERYEQYF; v_call: TRBV5-1; d_call: TRBD2; j_call: TRBJ2-7; clone_size: NA
cdr3_nt: TGTGCCAGCTCACCACCGGACTTGAGGGGGTTGAACACTGAAGCTTTCTTT; cdr3_aa: CASSPPDLRGLNTEAFF; v_call: TRBV18; d_call: NA; j_call: TRBJ1-1; clone_size: NA
cdr3_nt: TGTGCCTGGAGTTGGGGGGTATTGGGCGGGGAGCTGTTTTTT; cdr3_aa: CAWSWGVLGGELFF; v_call: TRBV30; d_call: NA; j_call: TRBJ2-2; clone_size: NA
cdr3_nt: TGTGCCAGCAGCCAAAGAGGGCGAGGTGAAAAACTGTTTTTT; cdr3_aa: CASSQRGRGEKLFF; v_call: TRBV16; d_call: NA; j_call: TRBJ1-4; clone_size: NA
cdr3_nt: TGTGCCAGCACCCAGGGACCGGCGGCAACTGAAGCTTTCTTT; cdr3_aa: CASTQGPAATEAFF; v_call: TRBV5-6; d_call: NA; j_call: TRBJ1-1; clone_size: NA
cdr3_nt: TGTGCCAGCAGCCCAACCGGGACTAGGTTGAATGAGCAGTTCTTC; cdr3_aa: CASSPTGTRLNEQFF; v_call: TRBV7-3; d_call: TRBD2; j_call: TRBJ2-1; clone_size: NA
cdr3_nt: TGCGCCAGCAGCTTGCCCCCGAACACTGAAGCTTTCTTT; cdr3_aa: CASSLPPNTEAFF; v_call: TRBV5-1; d_call: NA; j_call: TRBJ1-1; clone_size: NA
cdr3_nt: TGTGCCAGCAGCGCCCCGACTAGCGGGGAATGGGGTGAGCAGTTCTTC; cdr3_aa: CASSAPTSGEWGEQFF; v_call: TRBV7-8; d_call: TRBD2; j_call: TRBJ2-1; clone_size: NA
cdr3_nt: TGTGCCAGCAGCCCGAGGACAGGAGAGGGATGGGAGCAGTACTTC; cdr3_aa: CASSPRTGEGWEQYF; v_call: TRBV7-8; d_call: TRBD1; j_call: TRBJ2-7; clone_size: NA